This TCR beta chain was sequenced for a study of blood T cell repertoires in COVID-19. Study-level information: Collection of acute and convalescent COVID-19 samples took place in the United States, Italy and Spain. From T cells, B-cell-depleted T cells, or PBMCs came the material, which was cDNA or gDNA.

CDR1 is SEHNR, CDR2 FQNEAQ, per germline (reference sequence). CDR3 size: 13 residues. V lost 5 bases and J 8 bases, leaving 10 bases between the germline ends. The method was immunoSEQ multiplex PCR; TCRdb's version includes in-frame clones alone and lacks a portion of them. This sample has about 500,000 clones, with approximately 89% found just once. The V gene is TRBV7-9, the J gene TRBJ1-6; D uncertain. Sequenced sample: peripheral blood. This clonotype was obtained from a man aged 18-30 years with COVID-19, enrolled during active disease. In DNA form, the CDR3 reads TGTGCCAGCAGCCTTCTCCAGGATTCACCCCTCCACTTT. This translates into CASSLLQDSPLHF.